Sequencing of this TCR beta chain was carried out in a study of beta chain features in type 1 diabetes. The study reverse transcribed the entire isolated RNA, so it sequenced expressed TCRB transcripts. The repertoire was sequenced with immunoSEQ multiplex PCR; TCRdb's copy has only in-frame clones and lacks some. This sample has 110,000 to 150,000 clones; around a tenth occur once, and the top ten carry 0.68%. CDR3 size: 17 residues. Looked up from germline, CDR1 is MNHEY and CDR2 is SMNVEV (reference sequence). The ends were cut back, 0 bases at V and 7 bases at J, with 19 bases in the middle. The source of this sequence is a man in his late teens or twenties in good health. The specimen sequenced was central memory CD4+ T cells from blood. The rearrangement joins TRBV27 to TRBJ2-1; D possibly corresponds to TRBD2 (6 bases). CDR3 protein: CASSLSGRSFVGNEQFF. The CDR3 region has the DNA TGTGCCAGCAGTTTATCGGGGAGGAGCTTTGTCGGGAATGAGCAGTTCTTC.